These 5 T cell receptor beta chains originate from one sample sequenced in a study of OX40 agonist ivuxolimab in advanced cancers. Here immunoSEQ multiplex PCR was the method, and the copy in TCRdb shows in-frame clones only, minus some. The sample yields roughly 61,000 clones, 75% to 85% seen once. This specimen consisted of CD4+ or CD8+ T cells sorted from blood, obtained in a trial of the OX40 agonist ivuxolimab. The receptors were sampled from an adult with an advanced solid tumor such as melanoma, head and neck, liver or kidney cancer.

This clone was recorded once. CDR3 residues: CASSEVGWGAGGDTQYF. The DNA for the CDR3 is TGTGCCAGCAGTGAAGTGGGGTGGGGGGCCGGTGGAGATACGCAGTATTTT. V and J are TRBV2 and TRBJ2-3; D tentatively reads TRBD1 or TRBD2 (6 bases each). Germline lookup yields CDR1 SNHLY and CDR2 FYNNEI. This CDR3 comprises 17 residues. The V end was cut by 1 base, the J end by 5 bases, with 19 bases between.

The chain links TRBV14 to TRBJ1-1, with D perhaps matching TRBD1 (6 bases). There are 13 residues in the CDR3. CDR1 and CDR2 (germline): SGHDN, FVKESK. The V gene lost 5 bases and the J gene lost 2 bases, with 9 bases spanning the gap. CDR3 loop: CASSAGHNTEAFF. For the CDR3, the DNA is TGTGCCAGCAGCGCGGGACACAACACTGAAGCTTTCTTT. Full variable domain (rest looked up from reference TRBV14 and TRBJ1-1): EAGVTQFPSHSVIEKGQTVTLRCDPISGHDNLYWYRRVMGKEIKFLLHFVKESKQDESGMPNNRFLAERTGGTYSTLKVQPAELEDSGVYFCASSAGHNTEAFFGQGTRLTVV.

This chain joins TRBV19 and TRBJ2-1; D uncertain. CDR3 size: 13 residues. CDR1 LNHDA and CDR2 SQIVND come from the germline V gene (reference sequence). Trimming took off 8 bases at V and 4 bases at J, with 12 bases between the two ends. The chain's CDR3 is CASSGTLYNEQFF. As DNA, the CDR3 is TGTGCCAGTTCCGGAACGTTGTACAATGAGCAGTTCTTC.

The chain combines TRBV18 with TRBJ1-2; no reliable D call. The ends were cut back, 4 bases at V and 0 bases at J, with 18 bases in the middle. This CDR3 spans 17 amino acids. Germline CDR1 KGHSH, CDR2 LQKENI. CDR3 residues: CASSLKLTTLTNYGYTF. CDR3 nucleotide sequence: TGTGCCAGCTCACTTAAACTTACGACACTGACTAACTATGGCTACACCTTC.

The rearrangement uses TRBV2 and TRBJ2-5, with 7 bases identical to TRBD2. V dropped 6 bases and J dropped 7; count of bases not matched to a gene: 11. Germline assignment: CDR1 SNHLY and CDR2 FYNNEI. This CDR3 spans 14 amino acids. CDR3 nucleotide sequence: TGTGCCAGCAGGCTAGCGGAGGGGCATGTGACCCAGTACTTC. Its protein is CASRLAEGHVTQYF.